Listed here are 3 T cell receptor beta chains from one sample, sequenced in a study of blood T cell repertoires in COVID-19. Some clones are missing from TCRdb's copy, which holds only in-frame ones; the method was immunoSEQ multiplex PCR. The table records about 190,000 clones, about 85% of them present only once. Source material: peripheral blood. The source of these receptors is a man under 40 with acute or convalescent COVID-19.

V usage is TRBV10-1 and J usage is TRBJ1-5; D unclear. Germline CDR1 and CDR2: WNHNN and SYGVQD (reference sequence). The length of the CDR3 is 13 residues. With 0 bases removed from V and 6 bases from J, the gap between germline ends came to 6 bases. The CDR3 coding sequence is TGCGCCAGCAGTGAGTCGATCGGTCAGCCCCAGCATTTT. Translated, it gives CASSESIGQPQHF.

The chain employs TRBV5-1 and TRBJ2-7; possibly TRBD2 for D (6 bases). This CDR3 region has 14 residues. CDR1 is SGHRS, CDR2 YFSETQ, per germline. V was clipped by 2 bases and J by 0 bases, with 9 bases between them. In DNA form, the CDR3 reads TGCGCCAGCAGCTTTGGAGGGAGCTCCTACGAGCAGTACTTC. It yields the protein CASSFGGSSYEQYF.

The chain carries TRBV28 and TRBJ1-1, with a tentative D call TRBD1 (5 bases). The germline V gene has CDR1 MDHEN and CDR2 SYDVKM. V was trimmed by 3 bases and J by 6 bases, leaving 14 bases between them. This CDR3 is built from 14 residues. The CDR3 DNA sequence: TGTGCCAGCAGTTTCCGGGGGTTCCGCGCTGAAGCTTTCTTT. Amino acids: CASSFRGFRAEAFF. The full variable domain, in which reference TRBV28 and TRBJ1-1 provide the parts outside the CDR3, is DVKVTQSSRYLVKRTGEKVFLECVQDMDHENMFWYRQDPGLGLRLIYFSYDVKMKEKGDIPEGYSVSREKKERFSLILESASTNQTSMYLCASSFRGFRAEAFFGQGTRLTVV.